The rows below give T cell receptor beta chains drawn from one sample of a study of a mutant IDH1 vaccine in newly diagnosed glioma. These receptors lack a known antigen. Sequencing used immunoSEQ multiplex PCR; TCRdb keeps in-frame clones, though not all of them. This table holds 110,000 or so clones, 75% to 90% found once. The source was PBMCs, collected from a glioma patient whose treatment included an IDH1 peptide vaccine. These receptors came from a woman in her forties or fifties with glioma. Each CDR3 is given with its conserved first and last residue. Each record gives: J gene, V gene, D gene, CDR3 protein, CDR3 DNA. The D gene is left open where the match is weak.

j_gene: TRBJ1-6
v_gene: TRBV9
d_gene: NA
CDR3aa: CASSLRLAGSPLHF
CDR3nt: TGTGCCAGCAGCCTGAGACTAGCAGGTTCACCCCTCCACTTT

j_gene: TRBJ2-7
v_gene: TRBV28
d_gene: TRBD1
CDR3aa: CASSRDSPYEQYF
CDR3nt: TGTGCCAGCAGTCGGGACAGCCCCTACGAGCAGTACTTC

j_gene: TRBJ2-5
v_gene: TRBV5-1
d_gene: TRBD2
CDR3aa: CASRQQGGSIGETQYF
CDR3nt: TGCGCCAGCCGCCAGCAGGGCGGGAGTATCGGAGAGACCCAGTACTTC

j_gene: TRBJ2-3
v_gene: TRBV4-1
d_gene: NA
CDR3aa: CASSLTDSTDTQYF
CDR3nt: TGCGCCAGCAGCCTTACGGACAGCACAGATACGCAGTATTTT

j_gene: TRBJ2-7
v_gene: TRBV27
d_gene: NA
CDR3aa: CASSFGRIGIYEQYF
CDR3nt: TGTGCCAGCAGTTTCGGTCGGATAGGGATCTACGAGCAGTACTTC

j_gene: TRBJ1-3
v_gene: TRBV19
d_gene: NA
CDR3aa: CASTRGGSSGNTIYF
CDR3nt: TGTGCCAGTACCCGGGGAGGCAGCTCTGGAAACACCATATATTTT

j_gene: TRBJ1-5
v_gene: TRBV19
d_gene: TRBD1
CDR3aa: CASSIRDRGLEQPQHF
CDR3nt: TGTGCCAGTAGTATTCGGGACAGGGGGCTCGAACAGCCCCAGCATTTT

j_gene: TRBJ2-2
v_gene: TRBV11-3
d_gene: NA
CDR3aa: CASSLTGELFF
CDR3nt: TGTGCCAGCAGCTTAACCGGGGAGCTGTTTTTT

j_gene: TRBJ2-1
v_gene: TRBV28
d_gene: NA
CDR3aa: CASSLQGSGTDEQFF
CDR3nt: TGTGCCAGCAGCCTCCAAGGGTCCGGGACGGATGAGCAGTTCTTC

j_gene: TRBJ1-1
v_gene: TRBV4-1
d_gene: NA
CDR3aa: CASSLYSPRDTEAFF
CDR3nt: TGCGCCAGCAGCCTTTACAGCCCCCGGGACACTGAAGCTTTCTTT

j_gene: TRBJ1-2
v_gene: TRBV28
d_gene: NA
CDR3aa: CASSGANYGYTF
CDR3nt: TGTGCCAGTTCAGGGGCTAACTATGGCTACACCTTC

j_gene: TRBJ2-2
v_gene: TRBV27
d_gene: NA
CDR3aa: CASSPVGTSNTGELFF
CDR3nt: TGTGCCAGCAGTCCTGTGGGCACGTCGAACACCGGGGAGCTGTTTTTT

j_gene: TRBJ2-7
v_gene: TRBV18
d_gene: NA
CDR3aa: CASSPSKGSSYEQYF
CDR3nt: TGTGCCAGCTCACCAAGCAAGGGGTCCTCCTACGAGCAGTACTTC

j_gene: TRBJ1-5
v_gene: TRBV10-2
d_gene: NA
CDR3aa: CASSPQLDSNQPQHF
CDR3nt: TGCGCCAGCAGTCCGCAACTAGATAGCAATCAGCCCCAGCATTTT

j_gene: TRBJ1-1
v_gene: TRBV5-1
d_gene: TRBD1
CDR3aa: CASSWTTGGSTNTEAFF
CDR3nt: TGCGCCAGCAGCTGGACGACAGGGGGGAGTACAAACACTGAAGCTTTCTTT

j_gene: TRBJ2-2
v_gene: TRBV27
d_gene: NA
CDR3aa: CASSLRGSGELFF
CDR3nt: TGTGCCAGCAGTTTGAGAGGGTCCGGGGAGCTGTTTTTT

j_gene: TRBJ2-5
v_gene: TRBV5-1
d_gene: NA
CDR3aa: CASSGGGRLQETQYF
CDR3nt: TGCGCCAGCAGCGGAGGGGGCCGGTTACAAGAGACCCAGTACTTC